The clone carrying this T cell receptor (beta chain) was picked up one time. TCRdb keeps only in-frame clones here, not all; method: immunoSEQ multiplex PCR. The sample has about 370,000 clones, 70% to 90% seen once. The CDR3 is 19 amino acids. Per germline, CDR1 MNHNY and CDR2 SVGAGI (reference sequence). Trimming removed 5 bases from V and 0 bases from J; junction bases left unmatched: 18. The sample is drawn from a study of blood T cell repertoires in COVID-19. Overall study context: From the United States, Italy and Spain came samples of acute and convalescent COVID-19.

This clonotype was sampled from a woman aged 25 to 39 with COVID-19, enrolled during active disease. The sequencing input was peripheral blood. The chain is built from TRBV6-6 and TRBJ2-7; 8 nucleotides align to TRBD2. As DNA, the CDR3 is TGTGCCAGCAGTCCCGACGCCGGGACTAGACGGCCCCTCTCCTACGAGCAGTACTTC. Protein sequence: CASSPDAGTRRPLSYEQYF.